The 14 T cell receptor beta chains below were found in one sample sequenced in a study of control samples from healthy donors and cancer patients. Here immunoSEQ multiplex PCR was the method, and the copy in TCRdb shows in-frame clones only, minus some. The sample has 130,000 or so clones, more than 75% seen once. Sequences were obtained from blood. The receptor set was obtained from a man aged 35-49 years in good health.

The chain combines TRBV7-7 with TRBJ2-2; 7 bases match TRBD1. This CDR3 spans 14 amino acids. V lost 3 bases to trimming and J lost 5 bases; unmatched junction nucleotides: 3. Germline loops: CDR1 SSHAT, CDR2 FNYEAQ (reference sequence). Here the CDR3 reads CASSLTGSTGELFF. The CDR3 nucleotides are TGTGCCAGCAGCTTGACAGGGTCGACCGGGGAGCTGTTTTTT.

This chain links TRBV24-1 with TRBJ2-1, with 9 nucleotides matching TRBD1. The CDR3 totals 17 residues. Germline V gives CDR1 KGHDR, CDR2 SFDVKD. J was trimmed by 8 bases and V by 4 bases; bases with no gene match: 14. The CDR3 nucleotides are TGTGCCACCAGTGACGCGAACAGGGGGCGAGCTCTCCATGAGCAGTTCTTC. This codes for CATSDANRGRALHEQFF.

The chain is built from TRBV9 and TRBJ2-1; D tentatively reads TRBD1 or TRBD2 (5 bases each). This CDR3 has 13 residues. The germline CDR1 and CDR2 sequences are SGDLS and YYNGEE. Trimming shortened V by 5 bases and J by 6 bases, and 12 bases separated the two germline ends. The CDR3 DNA reads TGTGCCAGCAGAGAGGGACCCTCCAATGAGCAGTTCTTC. Amino acids: CASREGPSNEQFF.

The chain carries TRBV7-2 and TRBJ1-1; D is undetermined. V lost 1 base, J lost 0 bases, and 6 bases lay in between. The germline V gene encodes CDR1 SGHTA and CDR2 FQGNSA. The CDR3 contains 14 residues. CDR3 protein: CASSLDHVNTEAFF. CDR3 in DNA: TGTGCCAGCAGCTTAGACCATGTGAACACTGAAGCTTTCTTT.

The chain carries TRBV4-1 and TRBJ2-7; TRBD2 matches 7 bases. Looked up from germline, CDR1 is MGHRA and CDR2 is YSYEKL. V lost 4 bases to trimming and J lost 7 bases; unmatched junction nucleotides: 16. The CDR3 sequence is 16 residues long. The CDR3 spells CASSLGGDLNGGEQYF. The DNA of the CDR3 is TGCGCCAGCAGCCTGGGGGGGGACCTCAACGGAGGGGAGCAGTACTTC.

The V and J genes are TRBV6-4 and TRBJ1-3, with D perhaps TRBD1 (5 bases). Germline V gene data show CDR1 as MRHNA and CDR2 as SNTAGT. The CDR3 covers 16 residues. The ends were cut back, 0 bases at V and 0 bases at J, with 9 bases in the middle. This CDR3 reads CASSDSTDDSGNTIYF. The CDR3, as DNA: TGTGCCAGCAGTGACTCGACAGACGACTCTGGAAACACCATATATTTT.

This clone turned up a few times. The genes are TRBV12-3 or TRBV12-4 and TRBJ2-7; tentative D call: TRBD1 (7 bases). The CDR3 is 12 residues long. V was clipped by 5 bases and J by 4 bases, with 9 bases between them. The CDR3 loop reads CASSQGGYEQYF. In DNA, the CDR3 is TGTGCCAGCAGTCAGGGGGGATACGAGCAGTACTTC.

The V and J genes are TRBV9 and TRBJ1-6; the D gene is possibly TRBD1 (6 bases). The V gene lost 3 bases and the J gene lost 0 bases, with 10 bases spanning the gap. CDR3 length: 16 residues. Germline loops: CDR1 SGDLS, CDR2 YYNGEE. This CDR3 is CASSAMDSSYNSPLHF. CDR3 sequence (DNA): TGTGCCAGCAGCGCCATGGACAGCTCCTATAATTCACCCCTCCACTTT.

As DNA, the CDR3 is TGTGCCAGTAGAACCCGACTAGCGGGGGAACTCGGGGAGCTGTTTTTT. Protein product: CASRTRLAGELGELFF. This chain uses TRBV19 with TRBJ2-2; the match to TRBD2 covers 12 bases. The length of the CDR3 is 16 residues. Losses at the gene ends were 6 bases for V and 7 bases for J; bases not matched to a gene: 9. Germline V gives CDR1 LNHDA, CDR2 SQIVND (reference sequence).

The chain joins TRBV7-6 to TRBJ1-2; possibly TRBD1 for D (6 bases). Germline CDR1 SGHVS, CDR2 FNYEAQ. With 5 bases removed from V and 8 bases from J, the gap between germline ends came to 21 bases. CDR3 size: 15 residues. The CDR3 protein is CASSAQGTSQDGYTF. In DNA, the CDR3 is TGTGCCAGCAGCGCGCAGGGGACCTCCCAGGACGGCTACACCTTC.

This clone was recorded once. V and J are TRBV5-1 and TRBJ2-7, with 10 bases that match TRBD1. Looked up from germline, CDR1 is SGHRS and CDR2 is YFSETQ. The CDR3 is made up of 14 amino acids. V trimming: 4 bases; J trimming: 3 bases; junction bases outside the gene matches: 4. The CDR3 region has the DNA TGCGCCAGCAGCCTAAGGACAGGGGGCTACGAGCAGTACTTC. This gives the protein CASSLRTGGYEQYF.

This chain links TRBV9 with TRBJ2-1; perhaps TRBD1 as D (5 bases). The germline V gene has CDR1 SGDLS and CDR2 YYNGEE. The CDR3 sequence is 18 residues long. V lost 4 bases to trimming and J lost 0 bases, with 20 bases between them. The CDR3 region is CASSPGPTTDNSYNEQFF. CDR3 bases: TGTGCCAGCAGCCCAGGGCCCACAACGGATAACTCCTACAATGAGCAGTTCTTC. The full variable domain, with the rest looked up from reference TRBV9 and TRBJ2-1, is DSGVTQTPKHLITATGQRVTLRCSPRSGDLSVYWYQQSLDQGLQFLIQYYNGEERAKGNILERFSAQQFPDLHSELNLSSLELGDSALYFCASSPGPTTDNSYNEQFFGPGTRLTVL.

This clone was observed a single time. The rearrangement links TRBV7-2 to TRBJ2-2; 11 bases align to TRBD2. Germline CDR1 and CDR2: SGHTA and FQGNSA. This CDR3 is built from 17 residues. With V trimmed by 5 bases and J by 6 bases, 11 bases remained unmatched. CDR3 protein: CASSPAGLAGGSGELFF. The CDR3 coding sequence is TGTGCCAGCAGCCCAGCGGGTCTAGCGGGGGGTTCCGGGGAGCTGTTTTTT.

V is TRBV4-3 and J is TRBJ2-7, with a possible D match to TRBD2 (6 bases). Germline V lookup: CDR1 LGHNA, CDR2 YSLEER. The CDR3 runs to 15 residues. V lost 0 bases to trimming and J lost 4 bases, with 13 bases between them. DNA of the CDR3: TGCGCCAGCAGCCAAGAAAGGGGAGGAGGTTACGAGCAGTACTTC. This codes for CASSQERGGGYEQYF.